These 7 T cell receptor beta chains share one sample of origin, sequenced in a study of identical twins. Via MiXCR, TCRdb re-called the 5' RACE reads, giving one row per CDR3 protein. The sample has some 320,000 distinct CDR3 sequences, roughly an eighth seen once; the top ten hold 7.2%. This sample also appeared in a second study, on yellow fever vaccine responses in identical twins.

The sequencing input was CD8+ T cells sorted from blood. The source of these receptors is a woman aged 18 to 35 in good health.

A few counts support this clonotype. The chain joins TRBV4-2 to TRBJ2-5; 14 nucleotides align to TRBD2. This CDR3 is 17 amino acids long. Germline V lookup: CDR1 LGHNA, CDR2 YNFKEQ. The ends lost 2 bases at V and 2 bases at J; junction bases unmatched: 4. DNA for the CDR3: TGTGCCAGCAGCCAATACGGGACTAGCGGGAGACAAGAGACCCAGTACTTC. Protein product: CASSQYGTSGRQETQYF.

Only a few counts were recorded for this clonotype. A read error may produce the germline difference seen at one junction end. The DNA for the CDR3 is TGTGCCAGCAGCGGCAGAGACACGCCGTATTTT. It specifies CASSGRDTPYF. This chain joins TRBV13 and TRBJ2-3; D not resolved. Germline V gives CDR1 PRHDT, CDR2 FYEKMQ (reference sequence). The CDR3 consists of 11 residues. The variable domain in full, with the rest retrieved from reference TRBV13 and TRBJ2-3, is AAGVIQSPRHLIKEKRETATLKCYPIPRHDTVYWYQQGPGQDPQFLISFYEKMQSDKGSIPDRFSAQQFSDYHSELNMSSLELGDSALYFCASSGRDTPYFGPGTRLTVL.

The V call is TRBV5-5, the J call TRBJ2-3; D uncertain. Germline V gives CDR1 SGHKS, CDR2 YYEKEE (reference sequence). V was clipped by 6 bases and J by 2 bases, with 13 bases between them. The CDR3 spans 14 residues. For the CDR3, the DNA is TGTGCCAGCATCCATTCGGAGTTCACAGATACGCAGTATTTT. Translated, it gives CASIHSEFTDTQYF. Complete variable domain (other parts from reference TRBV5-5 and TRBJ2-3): DAGVTQSPTHLIKTRGQQVTLRCSPISGHKSVSWYQQVLGQGPQFIFQYYEKEERGRGNFPDRFSARQFPNYSSELNVNALLLGDSALYLCASIHSEFTDTQYFGPGTRLTVL.

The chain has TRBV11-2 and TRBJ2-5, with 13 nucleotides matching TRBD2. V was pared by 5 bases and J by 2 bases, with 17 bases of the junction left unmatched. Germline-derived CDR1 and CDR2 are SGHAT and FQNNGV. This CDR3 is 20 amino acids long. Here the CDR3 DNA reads TGTGCCAGCAGCCCACGGCCTAGGACTAGCGGGAGTGTAGATCAAGAGACCCAGTACTTC. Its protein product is CASSPRPRTSGSVDQETQYF.

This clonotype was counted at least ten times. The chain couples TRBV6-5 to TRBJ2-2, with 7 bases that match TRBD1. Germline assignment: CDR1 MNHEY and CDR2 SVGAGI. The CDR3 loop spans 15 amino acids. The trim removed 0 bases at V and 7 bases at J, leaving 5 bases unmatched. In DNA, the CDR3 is TGTGCCAGCAGTTACTCGGCAGGGGGTGACGGGGAGCTGTTTTTT. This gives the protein CASSYSAGGDGELFF.

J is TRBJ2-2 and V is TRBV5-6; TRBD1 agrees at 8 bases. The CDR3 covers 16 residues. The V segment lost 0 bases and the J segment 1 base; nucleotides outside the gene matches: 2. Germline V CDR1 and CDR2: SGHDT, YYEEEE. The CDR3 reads CASSLEGTGNTGELFF. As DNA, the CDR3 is TGTGCCAGCAGCTTGGAGGGGACAGGGAACACCGGGGAGCTGTTTTTT. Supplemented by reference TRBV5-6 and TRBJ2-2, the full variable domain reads DAGVTQSPTHLIKTRGQQVTLRCSPKSGHDTVSWYQQALGQGPQFIFQYYEEEERQRGNFPDRFSGHQFPNYSSELNVNALLLGDSALYLCASSLEGTGNTGELFFGEGSRLTVL.

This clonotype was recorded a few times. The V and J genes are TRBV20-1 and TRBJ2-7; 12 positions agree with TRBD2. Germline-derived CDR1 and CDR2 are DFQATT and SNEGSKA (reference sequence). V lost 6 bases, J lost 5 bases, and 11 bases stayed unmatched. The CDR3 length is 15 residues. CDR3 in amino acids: CSAGDWTSGIDEQYF. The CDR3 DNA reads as TGCAGTGCGGGGGATTGGACTAGCGGGATCGACGAGCAGTACTTC.